Sequencing of this T cell receptor (beta chain) was carried out in a study of blood T cell repertoires in COVID-19. Across the whole study: Sample material is recorded as cDNA or gDNA derived from T cells, B-cell-depleted T cells, or PBMCs.

Per the original data handling: Reference gene primer amplification in the assay estimated nucleated cell counts. Only in-frame clones appear in the TCRdb table, and some are missing; sequencing was by immunoSEQ multiplex PCR. Clone size and the V and J calls come from that table; the DNA yielded D and trimming. The sample lists 250,000 or so clones, about four fifths occurring once. Trimming cost V 4 bases and J 0 bases, with 9 bases left between them. Germline lookup yields CDR1 SEHNR and CDR2 FQNEAQ (reference sequence). The CDR3 length is 14 residues. Participants were aged roughly 18 to 90 years, lived in about two dozen US areas, and enrolled virtually. Before being deemed recovered, Cohort 3 donors had two negative PCRs, clearance, or symptom resolution.

The clonotype comes from a man in his fifties who had recovered from COVID-19. The V gene is TRBV7-9, the J gene TRBJ1-1; a possible D gene is TRBD1 (5 bases). Sequencing used PBMCs or T cells enriched from blood (not recorded which). This chain's CDR3 is CASSWGNMNTEAFF. DNA for the CDR3: TGTGCCAGCAGCTGGGGCAACATGAACACTGAAGCTTTCTTT.